Presented here are 14 T cell receptor beta chains from one specimen sequenced in a study of T cell repertoires in cytomegalovirus infection. Antigens for these TCRs are unknown. MiXCR, run by TCRdb on the reads, gives a single entry per CDR3 protein. The repertoire consists of fewer than 850,000 distinct CDR3 sequences, with 25% to 30% occurring once and the leading ten covering 10% to 15%. This sample comprised cultured CD8+ T cells from PBMCs, obtained from culture after CMV antigen stimulation. These receptors all come from a human donor in good health (CMV status not recorded). Some clones in this sample may be carry-over from other donors' samples.

There are a few counts of this clonotype. The chain carries TRBV6-2 or TRBV6-3 and TRBJ2-1; TRBD2 agrees at 15 bases. Germline CDR1 and CDR2: MNHEY and SVGEGT. Trimming cost V 7 bases and J 2 bases; bases outside gene matches: 15. This CDR3 contains 20 residues. The CDR3 DNA reads TGTGCCAGCACCACACCGGGACTAGCGGGGGGACGTTACACCTACAATGAGCAGTTCTTC. Translating gives CASTTPGLAGGRYTYNEQFF.

This clonotype was found a few times. This chain connects TRBV2 to TRBJ2-7; tentatively, D is TRBD1 (5 bases). Germline loops: CDR1 SNHLY, CDR2 FYNNEI. The CDR3 covers 13 residues. The V end was cut by 6 bases, the J end by 6 bases, with 15 bases between. The CDR3 DNA is TGTGCCAGCAGCCCAACGGGCAGGGCCGAGCAGTACTTC. Encoded protein: CASSPTGRAEQYF.

The rearrangement joins TRBV27 to TRBJ1-5, with unresolved D. The CDR3 runs to 13 residues. V lost 2 bases to trimming and J lost 8 bases, with 10 bases between them. Germline CDR1 is MNHEY and CDR2 is SMNVEV (reference sequence). CDR3 sequence (DNA): TGTGCCAGCAGTTTAAGTCGCTTGGAGCCCCAGCATTTT. Amino acids: CASSLSRLEPQHF.

On this clonotype: It may be a read error: a sequence one base away is much more abundant. This chain uses TRBV4-1 with TRBJ1-2; 9 bases agree with TRBD1. CDR3 length: 17 residues. Looked up from germline, CDR1 is MGHRA and CDR2 is YSYEKL. CDR3 nucleotide sequence: TGCGTCAGCAGCCAAGATCTCGGGACAGGGATTCGACATGGCTACACCTTC. It translates to CVSSQDLGTGIRHGYTF.

The chain recombines TRBV4-2 with TRBJ2-1; the D gene is possibly TRBD2 (7 bases). Between the trimmed V and J ends, which lost 1 base and 1 base, there was a span of 11 bases. There are 16 residues in the CDR3. CDR1 is LGHNA and CDR2 is YNFKEQ in the germline V gene. The chain's CDR3 is CASSQAGGRSYNEQFF. The CDR3 bases are TGTGCCAGCAGCCAAGCCGGGGGGCGTTCCTACAATGAGCAGTTCTTC.

This chain uses TRBV10-3 with TRBJ2-7; no clear D. The CDR3 totals 11 residues. Germline CDR1 reads ENHRY; CDR2 reads SYGVKD. Trimming removed 0 bases from V and 5 bases from J, with 2 bases in between. This CDR3 reads CAISESNEQYF. The CDR3 bases are TGTGCCATCAGTGAGTCGAACGAGCAGTACTTC.

The chain is built from TRBV5-6 and TRBJ1-4; possibly TRBD1 for D (6 bases). Germline loops: CDR1 SGHDT, CDR2 YYEEEE. The CDR3 is 14 residues long. The ends were cut back, 6 bases at V and 11 bases at J, with 20 bases in the middle. CDR3 sequence: CASTRRTGGAKLFF. Written as DNA, the CDR3 is TGTGCCAGCACCAGAAGGACGGGGGGGGCGAAACTGTTTTTT.

Worth noting for this clonotype: A clone one base away is much larger, so this may be a read error. CDR3 nucleotide sequence: TGTGCCAGCAGTTACGACAGCTATGGCTACACCTTC. Translating it yields CASSYDSYGYTF. The chain joins TRBV6-5 to TRBJ1-2; TRBD1 is a possible D gene (5 bases). Looked up from germline, CDR1 is MNHEY and CDR2 is SVGAGI. The CDR3 extends over 12 amino acids. Trimming stripped 2 bases from V and 4 bases from J, with 5 bases between.

The chain is built from TRBV27 and TRBJ1-4, with 8 nucleotides matching TRBD1. The V gene's germline CDR1 is MNHEY and CDR2 SMNVEV (reference sequence). The V gene end was trimmed by 3 bases and the J gene end by 8 bases; junction bases not matched to a gene: 14. The CDR3 covers 17 residues. The CDR3 reads CASSFVSTGGFLEKLFF. CDR3 nucleotide sequence: TGTGCCAGCAGTTTCGTCTCAACAGGGGGTTTTCTCGAAAAACTGTTTTTT. Supplemented by reference TRBV27 and TRBJ1-4, the full variable domain reads EAQVTQNPRYLITVTGKKLTVTCSQNMNHEYMSWYRQDPGLGLRQIYYSMNVEVTDKGDVPEGYKVSRKEKRNFPLILESPSPNQTSLYFCASSFVSTGGFLEKLFFGSGTQLSVL.

This chain links TRBV24-1 with TRBJ2-1; 10 nucleotides match TRBD1. Trimming removed 3 bases from V and 8 bases from J; junction bases left unmatched: 9. The CDR3 runs 16 residues. Germline V lookup: CDR1 KGHDR, CDR2 SFDVKD. CDR3 region: CATSDTGTGVRDEQFF. CDR3 bases: TGTGCCACCAGTGATACCGGGACAGGGGTTAGAGATGAGCAGTTCTTC.

The CDR3 DNA reads as TGTGCCAGCAGCCCTAGCCGACAGCTTGAAGCTTTCTTT. The encoded protein is CASSPSRQLEAFF. V and J are TRBV27 and TRBJ1-1; possibly TRBD1 for D (5 bases). V was trimmed by 6 bases and J by 7 bases, leaving 15 bases between them. The V gene's germline CDR1 is MNHEY and CDR2 SMNVEV (reference sequence). This CDR3 spans 13 amino acids.

The CDR3 here is CASSYSNFGGEQFF. The CDR3 DNA follows: TGTGCCAGCAGTTACTCGAATTTCGGCGGAGAGCAGTTCTTC. The chain combines TRBV6-5 with TRBJ2-1; D gene uncertain. Trimming removed 0 bases from V and 10 bases from J, with 13 bases in between. There are 14 residues in the CDR3. The V gene's germline CDR1 is MNHEY and CDR2 SVGAGI.

The V gene is TRBV9, the J gene TRBJ1-5, with TRBD1 identical over 10 bases. The CDR3 sequence is 15 residues long. V lost 2 bases and J lost 1; bases outside the gene matches: 0. From germline, CDR1 is SGDLS and CDR2 YYNGEE. CDR3 region: CASSVTGGSNQPQHF. DNA of the CDR3: TGTGCCAGCAGCGTGACAGGGGGCAGCAATCAGCCCCAGCATTTT.

This clonotype has only a few counts. The V call is TRBV29-1, the J call TRBJ2-5; D ambiguous. Trimming left V 0 bases short and J 5 bases short, with 16 bases between. Germline assignment: CDR1 SQVTM and CDR2 ANQGSEA. The CDR3 length is 15 residues. CDR3 protein: CSVEDPDALGETQYF. Here the CDR3 DNA reads TGCAGCGTTGAAGATCCAGACGCCCTGGGGGAGACCCAGTACTTC. The full variable domain, rest sourced from reference TRBV29-1 and TRBJ2-5, is SAVISQKPSRDICQRGTSLTIQCQVDSQVTMMFWYRQQPGQSLTLIATANQGSEATYESGFVIDKFPISRPNLTFSTLTVSNMSPEDSSIYLCSVEDPDALGETQYFGPGTRLLVL.